These 14 T cell receptor beta chains share one sample of origin, sequenced in a study of T cell responses to AZD1222 COVID-19 vaccine listed by TCRdb under 2021. Library creation used the immunoSEQ multiplex PCR assay. Drawn from immuneACCESS, this table holds only the in-frame rearrangements with V and J called that TCRdb kept. Clones are partly lost; checked studies trace under half to an unresolved V gene and leave the rest unexplained. Present in this sample are about 84,000 clones, roughly nine tenths of which were seen just once. The top ten clonotypes cover around a tenth of the sample. The time point label, read with the paper, signifies: about 28 days (+/-7) after the second vaccine dose. The material sequenced was peripheral blood, taken 28 days after the second AZD1222 dose. The receptors shown here come from an adult who received the AZD1222 COVID-19 vaccine.

The rearrangement joins TRBV9 to TRBJ2-2, with D unclear. The CDR3 has 12 amino acids. Germline V CDR1 and CDR2: SGDLS, YYNGEE. V lost 4 bases, J lost 3 bases, and 4 bases lay in between. The CDR3 nucleotides are TGTGCCAGCAGCACTTACACCGGGGAGCTGTTTTTT. Its protein product is CASSTYTGELFF. Variable domain in full (rest from reference TRBV9 and TRBJ2-2): DSGVTQTPKHLITATGQRVTLRCSPRSGDLSVYWYQQSLDQGLQFLIQYYNGEERAKGNILERFSAQQFPDLHSELNLSSLELGDSALYFCASSTYTGELFFGEGSRLTVL.

The rearrangement uses TRBV14 and TRBJ2-1, with D hard to call. The germline gives CDR1 SGHDN, CDR2 FVKESK. The CDR3 sequence is 14 residues long. V was cut by 0 bases and J by 5 bases, with 8 bases left in between. The CDR3 bases are TGTGCCAGCAGCCAAGACCCTCAGAACAATGAGCAGTTCTTC. Its protein product is CASSQDPQNNEQFF. Full variable domain (missing parts from reference TRBV14 and TRBJ2-1): EAGVTQFPSHSVIEKGQTVTLRCDPISGHDNLYWYRRVMGKEIKFLLHFVKESKQDESGMPNNRFLAERTGGTYSTLKVQPAELEDSGVYFCASSQDPQNNEQFFGPGTRLTVL.

The gene calls are TRBV21-1 and TRBJ1-1. TRBV21-1 is listed as a pseudogene. This CDR3 has 12 residues. This CDR3 is CASSSHRSEAFF. CDR3 coding DNA: TGTGCCAGCAGCTCTCACCGGAGCGAGGCTTTCTTT.

This clone has only a few counts. The DNA for the CDR3 is TGTGCCAGCAGCCCACAGACTAACACTGAAGCTTTCTTT. It encodes CASSPQTNTEAFF. V and J are TRBV7-9 and TRBJ1-1, with no clear D. Germline V gives CDR1 SEHNR, CDR2 FQNEAQ (reference sequence). Trimming removed 5 bases from V and 2 bases from J, with 9 bases in between. This CDR3 is 13 amino acids long. The whole variable domain, filled in from reference TRBV7-9 and TRBJ1-1, reads DTGVSQNPRHKITKRGQNVTFRCDPISEHNRLYWYRQTLGQGPEFLTYFQNEAQLEKSRLLSDRFSAERPKGSFSTLEIQRTEQGDSAMYLCASSPQTNTEAFFGQGTRLTVV.

The V gene is TRBV7-3, the J gene TRBJ1-6; D unclear. This CDR3 contains 15 residues. Trimming pared 7 bases from V and 8 bases from J, leaving 18 bases between. In germline, CDR1 is SGHTA, CDR2 FQGTGA. The CDR3 DNA is TGTGCCAGCAACCCGCTCCTACGCGCCCATTCACCCCTCCACTTT. This encodes CASNPLLRAHSPLHF.

The gene calls are TRBV7-2 and TRBJ1-5; D gene uncertain. V lost 1 base and J lost 1, with 8 bases in between. CDR3 length: 15 residues. Germline values: CDR1 SGHTA, CDR2 FQGNSA. The CDR3: CASSLEAQSNQPQHF. In nucleotides, the CDR3 is TGTGCCAGCAGCTTAGAAGCGCAGAGCAATCAGCCCCAGCATTTT.

The J gene is TRBJ1-6, the V gene TRBV6-5; D gene unclear. CDR1 is MNHEY and CDR2 is SVGAGI in the germline V gene. The CDR3 totals 13 residues. Trimming shortened V by 2 bases and J by 14 bases, and 13 bases separated the two germline ends. The CDR3 sequence is CASSYTDLGSLHF. CDR3 coding DNA: TGTGCCAGCAGTTACACCGACTTGGGGTCCCTCCACTTT.

The rearrangement links TRBV11-2 to TRBJ1-6; no clear D. Germline CDR1 and CDR2: SGHAT and FQNNGV. V was cut by 3 bases and J by 7 bases, with 19 bases left in between. The CDR3 runs 17 residues. CDR3 sequence: CASSFPTGSSSNSPLHF. The CDR3 DNA is TGTGCCAGCAGCTTCCCCACCGGCAGCTCAAGCAATTCACCCCTCCACTTT.

The gene calls are TRBV4-3 and TRBJ1-4, with 7 bases aligning to TRBD1. The CDR3 covers 16 residues. From germline, CDR1 is LGHNA and CDR2 YSLEER. V dropped 0 bases and J dropped 1; count of bases not matched to a gene: 2. CDR3 amino acids: CASSQDRQGTNEKLFF. The CDR3 coding sequence is TGCGCCAGCAGCCAAGATCGACAGGGAACTAATGAAAAACTGTTTTTT.

This sequence joins TRBV6-6 and TRBJ1-2; 7 nucleotides agree with TRBD1. The CDR3 consists of 13 residues. Germline values: CDR1 MNHNY, CDR2 SVGAGI (reference sequence). After removal of 6 bases from V and 2 bases from J, the junction contained 3 bases not matched to a gene. The CDR3 DNA sequence: TGTGCCAGCAGCACGACAGGGAACTATGGCTACACCTTC. Its translation: CASSTTGNYGYTF.

The chain has TRBV4-2 and TRBJ1-2; perhaps TRBD1 as D (5 bases). The CDR3 is made up of 16 amino acids. Trimming removed 0 bases at V and 8 bases at J, with 19 bases between. CDR1 LGHNA and CDR2 YNFKEQ come from the germline V gene. The CDR3 protein is CASSQEGSGTTVGYTF. CDR3 DNA sequence: TGTGCCAGCAGCCAAGAGGGATCAGGGACGACTGTGGGCTACACCTTC.

The genes are TRBV7-3 and TRBJ2-1, with 10 nucleotides matching TRBD1. The V gene end was trimmed by 4 bases and the J gene end by 4 bases; junction bases not matched to a gene: 4. This CDR3 is 15 amino acids long. Germline assignment: CDR1 SGHTA and CDR2 FQGTGA. As DNA, the CDR3 is TGTGCCAGCAGCTCAGACAGGGGGCCTTACAATGAGCAGTTCTTC. Protein product: CASSSDRGPYNEQFF.

The chain employs TRBV7-9 and TRBJ2-2, with 9 bases aligning to TRBD2. The CDR3 is 14 amino acids. Germline V gene sequence: CDR1 SEHNR, CDR2 FQNEAQ (reference sequence). Trimming took 7 bases from V and 5 from J; bases not matched to a gene: 5. The CDR3 sequence is CASKRGAETGELFF. In DNA form, the CDR3 reads TGTGCCAGCAAGCGGGGGGCCGAGACCGGGGAGCTGTTTTTT.

The V call is TRBV18, the J call TRBJ1-4; no firm D call. Trimming took 3 bases from V and 3 from J, leaving 8 bases between them. This CDR3 spans 14 amino acids. The germline V gene has CDR1 KGHSH and CDR2 LQKENI. CDR3 region: CASSPWEANEKLFF. CDR3 bases: TGTGCCAGCTCACCGTGGGAGGCTAATGAAAAACTGTTTTTT.